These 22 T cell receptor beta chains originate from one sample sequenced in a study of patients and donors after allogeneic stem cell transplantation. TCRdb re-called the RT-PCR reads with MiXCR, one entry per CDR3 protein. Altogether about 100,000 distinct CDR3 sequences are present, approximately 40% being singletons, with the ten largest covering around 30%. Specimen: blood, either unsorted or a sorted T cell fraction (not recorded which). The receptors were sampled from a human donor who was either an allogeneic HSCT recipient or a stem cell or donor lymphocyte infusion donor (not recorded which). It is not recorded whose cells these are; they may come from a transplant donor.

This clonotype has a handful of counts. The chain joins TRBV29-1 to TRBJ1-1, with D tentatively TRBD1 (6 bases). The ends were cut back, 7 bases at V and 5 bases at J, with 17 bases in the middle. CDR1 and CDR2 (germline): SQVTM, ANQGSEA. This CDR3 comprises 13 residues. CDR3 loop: CSAQNRAGTEAFF. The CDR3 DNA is TGCAGCGCCCAGAACAGGGCTGGGACTGAAGCTTTCTTT.

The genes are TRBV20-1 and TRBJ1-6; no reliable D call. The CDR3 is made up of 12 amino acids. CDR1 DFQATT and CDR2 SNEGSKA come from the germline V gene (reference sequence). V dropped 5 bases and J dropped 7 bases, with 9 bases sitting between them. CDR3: CSAHTANSPLHF. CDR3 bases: TGCAGTGCTCATACCGCGAATTCACCCCTCCACTTT.

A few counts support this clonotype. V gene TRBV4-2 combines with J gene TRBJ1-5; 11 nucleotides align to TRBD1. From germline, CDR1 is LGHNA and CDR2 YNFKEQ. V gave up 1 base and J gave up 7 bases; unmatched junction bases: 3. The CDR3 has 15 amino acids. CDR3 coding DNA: TGTGCCAGCAGCCAAGGTAGGACAGGGGGCCAGCCCCAGCATTTT. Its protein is CASSQGRTGGQPQHF.

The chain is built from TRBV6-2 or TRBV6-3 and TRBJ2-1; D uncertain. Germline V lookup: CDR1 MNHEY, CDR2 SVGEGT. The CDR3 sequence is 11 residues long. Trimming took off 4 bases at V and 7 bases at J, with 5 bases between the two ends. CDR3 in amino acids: CASSFQNEQFF. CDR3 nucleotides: TGTGCCAGCAGTTTTCAGAATGAGCAGTTCTTC.

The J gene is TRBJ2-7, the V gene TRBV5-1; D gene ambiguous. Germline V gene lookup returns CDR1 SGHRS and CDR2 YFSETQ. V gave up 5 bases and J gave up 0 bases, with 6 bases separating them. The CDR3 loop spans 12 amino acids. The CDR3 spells CASRDRSYEQYF. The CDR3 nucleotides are TGCGCCAGCAGGGACCGCTCCTACGAGCAGTACTTC.

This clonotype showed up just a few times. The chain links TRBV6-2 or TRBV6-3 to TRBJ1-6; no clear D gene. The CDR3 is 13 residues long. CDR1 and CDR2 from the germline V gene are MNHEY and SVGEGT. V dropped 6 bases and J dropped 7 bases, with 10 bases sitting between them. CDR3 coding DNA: TGTGCCAGCAGCAAAGACGGGAATTCACCCCTCCACTTT. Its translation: CASSKDGNSPLHF.

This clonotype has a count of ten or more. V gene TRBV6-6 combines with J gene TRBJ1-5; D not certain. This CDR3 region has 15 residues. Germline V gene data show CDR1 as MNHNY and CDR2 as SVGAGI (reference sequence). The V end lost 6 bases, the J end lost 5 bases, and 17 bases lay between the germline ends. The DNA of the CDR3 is TGTGCCAGCAGCCCCCGGTGGGGTGAGGATCAGCCCCAGCATTTT. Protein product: CASSPRWGEDQPQHF.

CDR3 residues: CASSVTSDIQYF. CDR3 DNA sequence: TGTGCCAGCAGCGTGACTAGTGACATTCAGTACTTC. This chain links TRBV7-9 with TRBJ2-4; weak D call: TRBD2 (6 bases). V was clipped by 5 bases and J by 8 bases, with 10 bases between them. Germline V gene lookup returns CDR1 SEHNR and CDR2 FQNEAQ (reference sequence). CDR3 length: 12 amino acids.

CDR3 in DNA: TGTGCCAGCAGTCTCCCGGGACAGGGTGGAGAAAAACTGTTTTTT. Encoded protein: CASSLPGQGGEKLFF. The rearrangement links TRBV7-9 to TRBJ1-4, with 9 bases fitting TRBD1. CDR1 and CDR2 (germline): SEHNR, FQNEAQ (reference sequence). This CDR3 has 15 amino acids. V lost 6 bases and J lost 8; bases outside the gene matches: 10.

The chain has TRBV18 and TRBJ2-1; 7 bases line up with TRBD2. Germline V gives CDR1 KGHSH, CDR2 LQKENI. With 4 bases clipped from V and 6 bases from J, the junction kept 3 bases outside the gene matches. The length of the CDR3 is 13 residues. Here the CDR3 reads CASSRGSTNEQFF. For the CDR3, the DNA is TGTGCCAGCTCACGCGGGAGTACCAATGAGCAGTTCTTC.

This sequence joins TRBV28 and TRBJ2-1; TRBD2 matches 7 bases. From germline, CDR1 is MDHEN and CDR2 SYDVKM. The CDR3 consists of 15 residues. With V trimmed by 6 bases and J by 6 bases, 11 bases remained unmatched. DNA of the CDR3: TGTGCCAGCAGCGCCCATCCCAGCGGGACCAATGAGCAGTTCTTC. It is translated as CASSAHPSGTNEQFF.

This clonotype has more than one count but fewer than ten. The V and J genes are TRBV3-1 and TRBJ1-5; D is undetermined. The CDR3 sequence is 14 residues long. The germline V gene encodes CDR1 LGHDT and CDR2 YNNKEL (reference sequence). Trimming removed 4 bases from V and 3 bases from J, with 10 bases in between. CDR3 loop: CASSPYSDNQPQHF. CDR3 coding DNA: TGTGCCAGCAGCCCATACAGCGACAATCAGCCCCAGCATTTT.

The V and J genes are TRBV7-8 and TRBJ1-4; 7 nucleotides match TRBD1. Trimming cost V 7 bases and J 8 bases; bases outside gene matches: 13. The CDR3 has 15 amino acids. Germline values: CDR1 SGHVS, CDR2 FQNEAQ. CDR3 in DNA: TGTGCCAGCACCCTGGGGTACAGGGGCAACGAAAAACTGTTTTTT. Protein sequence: CASTLGYRGNEKLFF.

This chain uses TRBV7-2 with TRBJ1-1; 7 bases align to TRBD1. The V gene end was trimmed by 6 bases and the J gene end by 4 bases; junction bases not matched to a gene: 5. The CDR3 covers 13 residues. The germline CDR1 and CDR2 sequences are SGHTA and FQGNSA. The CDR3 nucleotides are TGTGCCAGCAGAGGGGGCCCGGGCACTGAAGCTTTCTTT. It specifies CASRGGPGTEAFF.

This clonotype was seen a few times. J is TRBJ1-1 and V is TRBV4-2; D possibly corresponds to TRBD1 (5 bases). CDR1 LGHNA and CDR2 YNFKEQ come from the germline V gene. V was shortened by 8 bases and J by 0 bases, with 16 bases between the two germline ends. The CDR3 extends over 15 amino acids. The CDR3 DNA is TGTGCCAGCCTATCGTCAGGGACTATGAACACTGAAGCTTTCTTT. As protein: CASLSSGTMNTEAFF.

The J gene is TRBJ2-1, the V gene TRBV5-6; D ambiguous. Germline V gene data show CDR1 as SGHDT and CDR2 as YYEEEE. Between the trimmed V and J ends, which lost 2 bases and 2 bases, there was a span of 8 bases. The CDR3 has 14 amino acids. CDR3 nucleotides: TGTGCCAGCAGCTTAAGTTCGGCCTACAATGAGCAGTTCTTC. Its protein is CASSLSSAYNEQFF.

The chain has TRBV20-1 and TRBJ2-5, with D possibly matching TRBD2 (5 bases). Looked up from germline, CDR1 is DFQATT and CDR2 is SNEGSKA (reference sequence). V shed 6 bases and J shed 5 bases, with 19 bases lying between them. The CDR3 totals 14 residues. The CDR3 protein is CSASPDSRYETQYF. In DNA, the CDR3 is TGCAGTGCCAGCCCGGACTCAAGATACGAGACCCAGTACTTC.

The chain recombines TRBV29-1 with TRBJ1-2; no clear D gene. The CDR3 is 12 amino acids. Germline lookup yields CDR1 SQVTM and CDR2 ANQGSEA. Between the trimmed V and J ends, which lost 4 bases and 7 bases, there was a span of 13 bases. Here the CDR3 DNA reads TGCAGCGTTGTCGAGCGGGTCGGTGGCTACACCTTC. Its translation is CSVVERVGGYTF.

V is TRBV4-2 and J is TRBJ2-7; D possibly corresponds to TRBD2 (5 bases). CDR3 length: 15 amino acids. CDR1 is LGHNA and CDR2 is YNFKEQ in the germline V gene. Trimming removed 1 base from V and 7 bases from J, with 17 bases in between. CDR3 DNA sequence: TGTGCCAGCAGCCAAGTACTAGTAAGGGTTGAAGAGCAGTACTTC. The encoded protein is CASSQVLVRVEEQYF.

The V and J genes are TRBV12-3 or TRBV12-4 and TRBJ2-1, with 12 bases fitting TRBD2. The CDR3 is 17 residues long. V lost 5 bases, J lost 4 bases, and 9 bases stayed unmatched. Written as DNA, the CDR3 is TGTGCCAGCAGTACTCAGACTAGCGGGAGACGATACAATGAGCAGTTCTTC. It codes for CASSTQTSGRRYNEQFF.

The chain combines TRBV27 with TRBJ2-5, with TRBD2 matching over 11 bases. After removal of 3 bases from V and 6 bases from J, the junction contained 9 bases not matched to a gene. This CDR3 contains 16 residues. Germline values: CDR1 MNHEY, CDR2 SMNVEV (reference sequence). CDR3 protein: CASSLASGRYPQTQYF. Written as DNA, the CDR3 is TGTGCCAGCAGTTTGGCTAGCGGGAGGTATCCTCAGACCCAGTACTTC.

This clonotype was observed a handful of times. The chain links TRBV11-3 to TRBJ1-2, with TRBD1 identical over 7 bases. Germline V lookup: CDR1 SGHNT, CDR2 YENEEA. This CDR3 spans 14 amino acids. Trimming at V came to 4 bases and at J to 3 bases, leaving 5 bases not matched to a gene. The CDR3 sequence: CASSSGTAYYGYTF. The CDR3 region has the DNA TGTGCCAGCAGCTCCGGGACAGCTTACTATGGCTACACCTTC.